This T cell receptor beta chain originates from a study of CD8 T cells in ankylosing spondylitis. Broader study findings: For ankylosing spondylitis blood, a TCR beta motif of 8 or 9 highly homologous variants appeared characteristic. Certain motif variants had earlier been reported in reactive arthritis synovial fluid and blood. It was reported that disease-linked clones were significantly enriched in matched ankylosing spondylitis synovial fluid. Disease-linked clones had a CD8+ phenotype and relatively low frequency in peripheral blood.

The CDR3 loop spans 15 amino acids. V was pared by 3 bases and J by 8 bases, with 9 bases of the junction left unmatched. Germline lookup yields CDR1 SNHLY and CDR2 FYNNEI. About this clonotype itself: Its specificity is not known.

By quantitative 5'-RACE with molecular barcodes, the TCR beta libraries were made. TCRdb recomputed calls from the 5' RACE reads with MiXCR, one row per CDR3 protein. Here the sample spans 700,000 to 1,000,000 distinct CDR3 sequences, approximately 12% being singletons. Sample: blood, either unsorted or a sorted T cell fraction (not recorded which). The TCR comes from a male donor with ankylosing spondylitis. The gene calls are TRBV2 and TRBJ1-4, with 7 bases matching TRBD1. CDR3 sequence reads: CASSDWDSSREKLFF. Here the CDR3 DNA reads TGTGCCAGCAGTGACTGGGACAGCTCGAGGGAAAAACTGTTTTTT.